This is a list of T cell receptor beta chains from one sample in a study of cytomegalovirus exposure and HLA in healthy donors. Generated by immunoSEQ multiplex PCR, the TCRdb table keeps only in-frame clones and is missing some. The sample has around 200,000 clones, 80% seen once. Sequences were obtained from PBMCs. Receptor source: a boy younger than 18 in good health and CMV-seronegative. CDR3s include the opening cysteine and the closing phenylalanine or tryptophan. Fields, in order: D gene, V gene, J gene, clone size, CDR3 protein, CDR3 DNA. The D gene is left open where the match is weak. Rows may omit the clone size; those that give it use once, few, many or a size class.

-	TRBV29-1	TRBJ1-1	-	CSVWTVWAEAFF	TGCAGCGTTTGGACAGTTTGGGCTGAAGCTTTCTTT
TRBD1	TRBV6-1	TRBJ1-1	-	CASSDFLGRGRDTEAFF	TGTGCCAGCAGTGATTTCCTCGGGAGGGGGCGCGACACTGAAGCTTTCTTT
-	TRBV4-1	TRBJ1-2	-	CASSQEAGLSNYGYTF	TGCGCCAGCAGCCAAGAGGCAGGGCTCAGCAACTATGGCTACACCTTC
TRBD1	TRBV12-5	TRBJ2-1	few	CASGPGQGNYNEQFF	TGTGCTAGTGGGCCGGGACAGGGGAACTACAATGAGCAGTTCTTC
-	TRBV11-3	TRBJ2-6	-	CASSSGAGANVLTF	TGTGCCAGCAGCTCAGGGGCTGGGGCCAACGTCCTGACTTTC
TRBD1	TRBV29-1	TRBJ1-1	-	CSVERTGEAFF	TGCAGCGTTGAAAGGACAGGGGAAGCTTTCTTT
-	TRBV19	TRBJ1-2	-	CASSAEAIQGNYGYTF	TGTGCCAGTAGTGCGGAGGCAATACAGGGTAACTATGGCTACACCTTC
TRBD2	TRBV5-4	TRBJ2-3	once	CASSLNPGLAGGRGDTQYF	TGTGCCAGCAGCCTTAACCCGGGACTAGCGGGGGGCCGGGGAGATACGCAGTATTTT
TRBD1	TRBV14	TRBJ1-1	-	CASSSWTGPNTEAFF	TGTGCCAGCAGCTCTTGGACAGGGCCGAACACTGAAGCTTTCTTT
-	TRBV7-9	TRBJ1-1	few	CASSSLPGNTEAFF	TGTGCCAGCAGCTCCCTCCCGGGGAACACTGAAGCTTTCTTT
-	TRBV19	TRBJ1-1	few	CASRLDSKNTEAFF	TGTGCCAGTAGACTGGACAGTAAGAACACTGAAGCTTTCTTT